This record concerns one T cell receptor (beta chain) sequence. Its antigen is still unknown. The source of the sample is a study of OX40 agonist ivuxolimab in advanced cancers. Some clones are missing from TCRdb's copy, which holds only in-frame ones; the method was immunoSEQ multiplex PCR. The sample lists several thousand clones; around 67% were seen once. Points from the study as a whole: There was clonal expansion of CD4+ and CD8+ blood T cells by week 6 at 0.1 to 3.0 mg/kg. Among expanded peripheral T cells, antigen specificity went undetermined.

This CDR3 contains 13 residues. Germline values: CDR1 MNHEY, CDR2 SVGAGI. V was trimmed by 6 bases and J by 5 bases, leaving 11 bases between them. Sample: CD4+ or CD8+ T cells sorted from blood, taken in a trial of the OX40 agonist ivuxolimab. The chain couples TRBV6-5 to TRBJ2-1; TRBD2 might be the D (6 bases). The sequence was collected from an adult with an advanced solid tumor such as melanoma, head and neck, liver or kidney cancer. The CDR3 DNA reads TGTGCCAGCAGAAGAGGGAGGAACAATGAGCAGTTCTTC. Amino acids: CASRRGRNNEQFF.